This T cell receptor (beta chain) originates from a study of identical twins. TCRdb passed the 5' RACE reads through MiXCR, listing each CDR3 protein once. Among around 550,000 distinct CDR3 sequences listed, 15% were seen once. Germline values: CDR1 SGHVS, CDR2 FNYEAQ. There are 19 residues in the CDR3. After removal of 4 bases from V and 4 bases from J, the junction contained 17 bases not matched to a gene. Only healthy Caucasians were enrolled as donors. The data were also submitted as part of a second study, on yellow fever vaccine responses in identical twins.

V and J are TRBV7-6 and TRBJ2-3; 10 bases line up with TRBD2. Input material: CD4+ T cells sorted from blood. The receptor comes from a woman under 30 in good health. CDR3 loop: CASSSAAGGLQAWADTQYF. CDR3 bases: TGTGCCAGCAGCTCCGCAGCGGGGGGGCTTCAAGCCTGGGCAGATACGCAGTATTTT.